Listed below are T cell receptor beta chains from one sample, sequenced in a study of patients and donors after allogeneic stem cell transplantation. TCRdb re-derived calls from the RT-PCR reads in MiXCR, one entry per CDR3 protein. The sample contains more than 1,500 distinct CDR3 sequences, 22% of which appear only once. Specimen: blood, either unsorted or a sorted T cell fraction (not recorded which). Every receptor here comes from a human donor who was either an allogeneic HSCT recipient or a stem cell or donor lymphocyte infusion donor (not recorded which). It is not recorded whose cells these are; they may come from a transplant donor. The CDR3 runs from the conserved cysteine through the conserved F or W. A D gene is named only where the DNA matches it firmly. A clone size is listed for some rows: how often the clone was seen (once, few, many), or a class if it is expanded.

V	size	J	D	CDR3	DNA
TRBV9	few	TRBJ2-7	NA	CASSPRHSSYEQYF	TGTGCCAGCAGCCCACGACATAGCTCCTACGAGCAGTACTTC
TRBV7-2	NA	TRBJ2-1	NA	CASSRFNNEQFF	TGTGCCAGCAGCCGCTTCAACAATGAGCAGTTCTTC
TRBV5-6	NA	TRBJ1-2	NA	CASSRLDSNYGYTF	TGTGCCAGCAGCCGATTGGACAGCAACTATGGCTACACCTTC
TRBV7-8	few	TRBJ2-1	TRBD2	CASSFGLAGEVEYNEQFF	TGTGCCAGCAGCTTCGGACTAGCGGGAGAAGTGGAGTACAATGAGCAGTTCTTC
TRBV7-2	NA	TRBJ2-3	TRBD2	CASSLRGRGDTQYF	TGTGCCAGCAGCTTACGCGGGAGAGGAGATACGCAGTATTTT
TRBV10-3	few	TRBJ1-2	NA	CAISETSGGHGYTF	TGTGCCATCAGTGAAACGTCCGGGGGCCATGGCTACACCTTC
TRBV7-6	NA	TRBJ2-3	TRBD2	CASSLRLADSSDTQYF	TGTGCCAGCAGCTTAAGGCTAGCGGATTCATCAGATACGCAGTATTTT
TRBV5-6	few	TRBJ2-7	NA	CASSLEGVPYEQYF	TGTGCCAGCAGCTTGGAGGGGGTCCCCTACGAGCAGTACTTC
TRBV18	NA	TRBJ2-7	NA	CASSLISYEQYF	TGTGCCAGCTCCCTTATCTCCTACGAGCAGTACTTC
TRBV7-8	few	TRBJ1-2	NA	CASSPRGGYGYTF	TGTGCCAGCAGCCCTCGGGGAGGATATGGCTACACCTTC
TRBV5-4	NA	TRBJ1-2	TRBD1	CASTPQTGNYGYTF	TGTGCCAGCACCCCCCAGACAGGGAACTATGGCTACACCTTC
TRBV20-1	few	TRBJ2-4	NA	CSARPGHKNIQYF	TGCAGTGCTAGACCGGGACACAAAAACATTCAGTACTTC
TRBV7-2	once	TRBJ2-5	TRBD2	CASSSISGGAWETQYF	TGTGCCAGCAGCTCCATTAGCGGGGGGGCATGGGAGACCCAGTACTTC
TRBV5-1	large	TRBJ2-5	NA	CASSSPITTGGTQYF	TGCGCCAGCAGCTCTCCAATAACGACAGGAGGGACCCAGTACTTC
TRBV7-9	NA	TRBJ2-7	NA	CASSLDSRTQYF	TGTGCCAGCAGCTTAGATAGTAGGACTCAGTACTTC
TRBV5-1	medium-sized	TRBJ2-2	NA	CASSLRGSGELFF	TGCGCCAGCAGCTTGAGAGGGTCCGGGGAGCTGTTTTTT
TRBV2	NA	TRBJ2-5	NA	CASSENRDSETQYF	TGTGCCAGCAGTGAAAACAGGGATTCGGAGACCCAGTACTTC
TRBV12-3/TRBV12-4	few	TRBJ1-5	NA	CASSPGGEPQHF	TGTGCCAGCAGCCCGGGCGGCGAGCCCCAGCATTTT
TRBV9	few	TRBJ2-5	NA	CASSVIGGETQYF	TGTGCCAGCAGCGTAATAGGGGGAGAGACCCAGTACTTC
TRBV4-3	medium-sized	TRBJ2-1	NA	CASSPGMGGRNEQFF	TGCGCCAGCAGCCCAGGTATGGGGGGAAGGAATGAGCAGTTCTTC
TRBV29-1	large	TRBJ2-1	NA	CSAGEINEQFF	TGCAGCGCGGGGGAGATTAATGAGCAGTTCTTC
TRBV5-6	few	TRBJ2-1	NA	CASSLTPQGNNEQFF	TGTGCCAGCAGCTTAACACCACAGGGCAACAATGAGCAGTTCTTC
TRBV19	few	TRBJ1-1	NA	CASSIADRMNTEAFF	TGTGCCAGTAGTATCGCGGACCGCATGAACACTGAAGCTTTCTTT
TRBV6-2/TRBV6-3	NA	TRBJ2-5	TRBD1	CASSGQETIETQYF	TGTGCCAGCAGCGGACAGGAGACCATAGAGACCCAGTACTTC
TRBV25-1	large	TRBJ2-1	NA	CASMYRGKTEQFF	TGTGCCAGCATGTATCGGGGGAAGACTGAGCAGTTCTTC
TRBV6-2/TRBV6-3	NA	TRBJ2-7	NA	CASRRYDEQYF	TGTGCCAGCAGACGCTACGACGAGCAGTACTTC
TRBV6-6	few	TRBJ2-7	NA	CASSSSSYEQYF	TGTGCCAGCAGTTCGTCTTCCTACGAGCAGTACTTC
TRBV13	NA	TRBJ2-7	NA	CASSLAREQYF	TGTGCCAGCAGCTTAGCGAGGGAGCAGTACTTC
TRBV18	large	TRBJ2-5	TRBD2	CASSRGLAGEKTQYF	TGTGCCAGCTCACGCGGACTAGCGGGAGAGAAGACCCAGTACTTC